This T cell receptor beta chain derives from a study of T cell changes during pregnancy in multiple sclerosis. The CDR3 spans 15 residues. Trimming cost V 3 bases and J 3 bases; bases outside gene matches: 6. Germline loops: CDR1 SGHTA, CDR2 FQGNSA. This table comes from immunoSEQ multiplex PCR, and its TCRdb copy is limited to in-frame clones, with some not included. The table includes roughly 93,000 clones, 75% to 95% detected once. The receptor's source is a female donor in good health, enrolled as a control in a pregnancy study. The sequencing here drew on peripheral blood, taken in the first trimester of pregnancy. V is TRBV7-2 and J is TRBJ2-7; 9 positions match TRBD2. CDR3 in DNA: TGTGCCAGCAGCTTTTTGGCGGGGGGGGACTACGAGCAGTACTTC. Protein product: CASSFLAGGDYEQYF.